What follows are 14 T cell receptor beta chains derived from one specimen sequenced in a study of post-analysis software for immune sequencing data. General study results and limits: The study found TRBV5-6, TRBV5-1 and TRBV20-1 among five TRBV segments more frequent in patients than controls.

Unique molecular identifiers were built into the TCR beta cDNA libraries. TCRdb re-derived calls from the PCR reads in MiXCR, one entry per CDR3 protein. This sample has about 200,000 distinct CDR3 sequences; over 25% occur once, and the top ten carry about 3.7%. Their antigens are not known. The specimen was blood. These receptors were taken from a girl aged 2-17 years with multiple sclerosis.

This clonotype was detected ten times or more. This sequence joins TRBV6-5 and TRBJ2-3; the D is unclear. Germline V gives CDR1 MNHEY, CDR2 SVGAGI. The CDR3 runs 16 residues. The V and J ends lost 6 bases and 0 bases respectively, with 16 bases between them. For the CDR3, the DNA is TGTGCCAGCAGGGCCCGTCATCTTTCTAGCACAGATACGCAGTATTTT. Its translation is CASRARHLSSTDTQYF.

This clonotype showed up many times. V is TRBV29-1 and J is TRBJ2-7; D might be TRBD2 (5 bases). V shed 5 bases and J shed 7 bases, with 9 bases lying between them. This CDR3 is built from 10 residues. CDR1 is SQVTM, CDR2 ANQGSEA, per germline. DNA of the CDR3: TGCAGCGTTCCTCCGGGGGAGCAGTACTTC. The encoded protein is CSVPPGEQYF.

As regards this clonotype: A much larger clone is a single base away; this may be a read error. The gene calls are TRBV12-3 or TRBV12-4 and TRBJ2-3; TRBD1 aligns across 7 bases. CDR3 length equals 15 residues. CDR3: CASSQPTGTTDAQYF. The CDR3 bases are TGTGCCAGCAGTCAACCGACAGGGACCACAGATGCGCAGTATTTT.

This clonotype was detected many times. The J gene is TRBJ2-7, the V gene TRBV20-1; 9 bases align to TRBD1. This CDR3 has 13 residues. Germline V gene sequence: CDR1 DFQATT, CDR2 SNEGSKA (reference sequence). V was clipped by 1 base and J by 6 bases; unmatched bases: 4. The CDR3 loop reads CSARGDRAGEQYF. CDR3 nucleotides: TGCAGTGCTAGAGGGGACAGGGCCGGCGAGCAGTACTTC.

With respect to this clonotype: A much larger clone lies one base from this, so it may be a read error. This chain connects TRBV20-1 to TRBJ2-7; no reliable D call. Trimming took off 5 bases at V and 4 bases at J, with 9 bases between the two ends. This CDR3 region has 11 residues. Germline V gene data show CDR1 as DFQATT and CDR2 as SNEGSKA (reference sequence). CDR3 bases: TGCAGTGCTGGCCCAAATTACGAGCAGTACTTC. It specifies CSAGPNYEQYF.

The chain recombines TRBV7-9 with TRBJ2-1; D tentatively fits TRBD1 or TRBD2 (5 bases each). The CDR3 spans 15 residues. Germline V gene lookup returns CDR1 SEHNR and CDR2 FQNEAQ (reference sequence). Trimming shortened V by 5 bases and J by 15 bases, and 26 bases separated the two germline ends. The DNA for the CDR3 is TGTGCCAGCAGCCCCGAATCCGGGACGGGAACGAGGTGGTTCTTC. This translates into CASSPESGTGTRWFF. Using reference TRBV7-9 and TRBJ2-1 for the parts outside the CDR3, the full variable domain is DTGVSQNPRHKITKRGQNVTFRCDPISEHNRLYWYRQTLGQGPEFLTYFQNEAQLEKSRLLSDRFSAERPKGSFSTLEIQRTEQGDSAMYLCASSPESGTGTRWFFGPGTRLTVL.

This clonotype was picked up many times. The chain combines TRBV11-2 with TRBJ2-1; D is possibly TRBD2 (5 bases). Trimming took 1 base from V and 3 from J, leaving 7 bases between them. CDR3 length equals 14 residues. In germline, CDR1 is SGHAT, CDR2 FQNNGV. The CDR3 DNA is TGTGCCAGCAGCTTAGGTGACTACTACAATGAGCAGTTCTTC. This codes for CASSLGDYYNEQFF.

This clonotype was counted at least ten times. The chain employs TRBV20-1 and TRBJ2-7; D call uncertain. Trimming removed 2 bases at V and 0 bases at J, with 11 bases between. There are 14 residues in the CDR3. Germline loops: CDR1 DFQATT, CDR2 SNEGSKA (reference sequence). The CDR3 protein is CSARPDGASYEQYF. CDR3 DNA: TGCAGTGCTAGACCCGACGGAGCCTCCTACGAGCAGTACTTC.

In this sample, this clonotype turned up many times. The chain links TRBV14 to TRBJ2-2; unclear D gene. V was pared by 0 bases and J by 6 bases, with 14 bases between. Germline V gene lookup returns CDR1 SGHDN and CDR2 FVKESK. The CDR3 runs to 16 residues. CDR3 residues: CASSQDYQFRAGELFF. CDR3 DNA sequence: TGTGCCAGCAGCCAAGATTATCAGTTTCGGGCCGGGGAGCTGTTTTTT.

As to this clonotype: A much larger clone is a single base away; this may be a read error. The V call is TRBV20-1, the J call TRBJ2-3; D call uncertain. CDR3 length: 14 amino acids. CDR1 is DFQATT and CDR2 is SNEGSKA in the germline V gene (reference sequence). V lost 8 bases and J lost 2, with 17 bases in between. DNA for the CDR3: TGCAGTACTATGGAGCGCTCAGACACAGATACGCAGTATTTT. This gives the protein CSTMERSDTDTQYF.

Comments on this clonotype: A much more abundant neighbour one base away suggests this may be a read error. The chain joins TRBV7-2 to TRBJ1-5; possibly TRBD1 for D (5 bases). The germline CDR1 and CDR2 sequences are SGHTA and FQGNSA. Trimming pared 1 base from V and 5 bases from J, leaving 12 bases between. This CDR3 has 15 residues. The CDR3 reads CASSLVVGLDQPQHF. The CDR3 DNA is TGTGCCAGCAGCTTAGTAGTGGGACTCGATCAGCCCCAGCATTTT.

This clonotype was observed many times. The J gene is TRBJ2-7, the V gene TRBV5-1; maybe TRBD1 (5 bases). V was trimmed by 4 bases and J by 3 bases, leaving 11 bases between them. CDR1 is SGHRS and CDR2 is YFSETQ in the germline V gene. CDR3 length: 13 amino acids. The CDR3 DNA reads TGCGCCAGCAGCACTGGTAGGGGCTACGAGCAGTACTTC. Translating gives CASSTGRGYEQYF.

The chain joins TRBV12-3 or TRBV12-4 to TRBJ2-2, with D possibly being TRBD1 (6 bases). Trimming left V 5 bases short and J 6 bases short, with 13 bases between. The CDR3 loop spans 14 amino acids. The CDR3 bases are TGTGCCAGCAGTCCGGGGACACCGCCCGGGGAGCTGTTTTTT. Protein product: CASSPGTPPGELFF.

CDR3 DNA sequence: TGCAGTGCTCGTCTGCCGACAGGGCGTGGTGGCTACACCTTC. Its protein is CSARLPTGRGGYTF. The chain couples TRBV20-1 to TRBJ1-2; 7 nucleotides agree with TRBD1. V was clipped by 5 bases and J by 7 bases; unmatched bases: 13. CDR1 is DFQATT and CDR2 is SNEGSKA in the germline V gene (reference sequence). This CDR3 contains 14 residues.